The T cell receptor (beta chain) described here comes from a study of tumor-infiltrating lymphocytes in primary liver carcinoma. Overall study: Each of the growths was stage T1-T3 N0M0, extending roughly 4.2 to 11 cm across. The study, taken as a whole, reports: Whereas tumor region pairs overlapped more, tumor-adjacent and tumor-blood pairs overlapped less.

The V gene's germline CDR1 is SGHAT and CDR2 FQNNGV. The CDR3 has 16 residues. A note on this clonotype: Its antigen is unknown. Relative to the germline gene, one junction end is altered; a read error may explain this.

With 500 to 650 ng total RNA as template and a constant-region primer, TCR beta cDNA was made. Three nested multiplex PCR rounds of slightly modified ARM-PCR generated TCR beta libraries. Researchers ran the first two PCR rounds for approximately 10 cycles each with TRBV1-TRBV30 forward primers and a C-beta reverse primer. TCRdb called the multiplex PCR reads again in MiXCR, with one record for every CDR3 protein. The sample has fewer than 350,000 distinct CDR3 sequences; 65% are singletons. The authors took blood RNA from unsorted whole blood and also extracted germline DNA. HBV chronically infected the treatment-naive patients.

V is TRBV11-2 and J is TRBJ2-7; 12 bases are shared with TRBD2. Sequences were obtained from peripheral blood. The TCR comes from a man aged 40-49 years with primary liver carcinoma and hepatitis B virus infection. CDR3 bases: TGTGCCAACAGCTTAGGTGGGACTAGCGGGCTCTACGAACAGTACTTC. This sequence encodes CANSLGGTSGLYEQYF.